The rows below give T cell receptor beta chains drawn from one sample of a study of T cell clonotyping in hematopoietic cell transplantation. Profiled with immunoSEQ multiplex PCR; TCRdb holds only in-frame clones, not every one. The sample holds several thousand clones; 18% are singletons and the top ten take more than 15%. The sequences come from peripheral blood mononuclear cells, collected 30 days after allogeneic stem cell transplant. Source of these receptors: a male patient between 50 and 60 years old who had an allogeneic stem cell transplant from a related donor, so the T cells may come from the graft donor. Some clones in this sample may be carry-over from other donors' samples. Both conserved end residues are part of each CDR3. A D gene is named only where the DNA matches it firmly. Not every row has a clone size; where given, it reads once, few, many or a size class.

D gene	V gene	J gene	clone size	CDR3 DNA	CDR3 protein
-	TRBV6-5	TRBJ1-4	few	TGTGCCAGCAGTTACTCGGGAGCGGACGAAAAACTGTTTTTT	CASSYSGADEKLFF
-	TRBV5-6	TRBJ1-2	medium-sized	TGTGCCAGCACCGAGGACAGCCCTAACTATGGCTACACCTTC	CASTEDSPNYGYTF
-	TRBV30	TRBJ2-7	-	TGTGCCTGGAATTCGATGGGCGTCGAGCAGTACTTC	CAWNSMGVEQYF
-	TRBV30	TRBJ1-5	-	TGTGCCTGGGGGGGACTGTATAGCAATCAGCCCCAGCATTTT	CAWGGLYSNQPQHF
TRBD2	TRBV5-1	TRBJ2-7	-	TGCGCCAGCAGCGCTCTGGCTACTAGCGGGAGTCTCTACGAGCAGTACTTC	CASSALATSGSLYEQYF
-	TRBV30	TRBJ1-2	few	TGTGCCGAAAAGGGGACCGCTAACTATGGCTACACCTTC	CAEKGTANYGYTF
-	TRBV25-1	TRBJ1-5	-	TGTGCCAGCAGTGAGGTTGGGAGTCAGCCCCAGCATTTT	CASSEVGSQPQHF
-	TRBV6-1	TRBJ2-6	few	TGTGCCAGCAGTGATGGGGGCTCTGGGGCCAACGTCCTGACTTTC	CASSDGGSGANVLTF
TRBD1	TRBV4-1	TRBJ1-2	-	TGCGCCAGCAGCCAAGGGTACAGGGGTAACTATGGCTACACCTTC	CASSQGYRGNYGYTF
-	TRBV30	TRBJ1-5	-	TGTGCCTGGAGTGTACACGGTAGCAATCAGCCCCAGCATTTT	CAWSVHGSNQPQHF
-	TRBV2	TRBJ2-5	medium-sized	TGTGCCAGCAGTGAATCAGAGGAGAGCGCCCAAGAGACCCAGTACTTC	CASSESEESAQETQYF
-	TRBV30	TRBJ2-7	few	TGTGCCTGGAGCCTAAGTTACGAGCAGTACTTC	CAWSLSYEQYF
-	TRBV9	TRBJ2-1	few	TGTGCCAGCAGCGTAGGAGGAGGGATTCCCAATGAGCAGTTCTTC	CASSVGGGIPNEQFF
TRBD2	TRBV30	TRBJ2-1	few	TGTGCCTGGAATCCCGGGACTAGGGCCTACAATGAGCAGTTCTTC	CAWNPGTRAYNEQFF
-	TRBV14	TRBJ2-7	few	TGTGCCAGCAGCCGTCTAGGAGGGGCTTTCTACGAGCAGTACTTC	CASSRLGGAFYEQYF
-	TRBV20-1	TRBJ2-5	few	TGCAGTGCGACCCACCAAGAGACCCAGTACTTC	CSATHQETQYF
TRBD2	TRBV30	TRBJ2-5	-	TGTGCCTGGAGCCAAACGGGGCAGGGACTACCCCAGTACTTC	CAWSQTGQGLPQYF
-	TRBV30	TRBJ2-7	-	TGTGCCTGGAGTGTACTCGGCGGCTACTACGAGCAGTACTTC	CAWSVLGGYYEQYF
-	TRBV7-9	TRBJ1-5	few	TGTGCCAGCAGCCCCATATATAGCAATCAGCCCCAGCATTTT	CASSPIYSNQPQHF
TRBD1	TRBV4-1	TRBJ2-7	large	TGCGCCAGCAGCCAAGGGGACAGTCCTTTTTCCTACGAGCAGTACTTC	CASSQGDSPFSYEQYF
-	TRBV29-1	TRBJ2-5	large	TGCAGCGTGTGGGGGAAAGAGACCCAGTACTTC	CSVWGKETQYF
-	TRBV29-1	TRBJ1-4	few	TGCAGCGCAACAGGGCCGACTAATGAAAAACTGTTTTTT	CSATGPTNEKLFF
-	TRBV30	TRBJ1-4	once	TGTGCCTGGAGTCCCCCTGGTAGGGGACTTGAAAAACTGTTTTTT	CAWSPPGRGLEKLFF
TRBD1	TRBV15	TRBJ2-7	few	TGTGCCACCAGCAGAGGTCAGGGGGCTAGAGAGCAGTACTTC	CATSRGQGAREQYF
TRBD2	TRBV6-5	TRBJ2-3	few	TGTGCCAGCAGCTTACTCGGACTAGCGGGGACGCAGTATTTT	CASSLLGLAGTQYF
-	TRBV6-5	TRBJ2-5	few	TGTGCCAGCAGTGCCGCCCCGGGCCAAGAGACCCAGTACTTC	CASSAAPGQETQYF